This T cell receptor beta chain stems from a study of T-cell reconstitution after alpha-beta-depleted transplantation in children. Germline CDR1 SGHDT, CDR2 YYEEEE. This CDR3 has 15 residues. V was trimmed by 2 bases and J by 1 base, leaving 13 bases between them. Ten or more counts support this clonotype. TCRbeta library preparation incorporated unique molecular identifiers. Via MiXCR, TCRdb re-called the PCR reads, giving one row per CDR3 protein. This table has around 240,000 distinct CDR3 sequences, about 9.6% appearing once. This receptor was taken from a human donor who donated a stem cell graft to a child with SCID. Sequencing was performed on PBMCs from the stem cell graft donor, taken from the stem cell graft. The chain uses TRBV5-6 and TRBJ2-7; D call uncertain. The CDR3 protein is CASSLSRIFSYEQYF. CDR3 in DNA: TGTGCCAGCAGCTTAAGTCGGATTTTTTCCTACGAGCAGTACTTC.